A selection of T cell receptor beta chains follows, all from one sample in a study of shared clonotypes between healthy human individuals. The repertoire was sequenced with immunoSEQ multiplex PCR; TCRdb's copy has only in-frame clones and lacks some. The sample lists fewer than 1.4 million clones; 70% to 80% were seen once. The source material was memory CD4+ T cells from PBMCs. Receptor source: a man between 18 and 29 years old in good health. Some clones in this sample may be carry-over from other donors' samples. CDR3s include the opening cysteine and the closing phenylalanine or tryptophan. D genes are given only for firm matches. For some rows the clone size is stated as once, few or many, or as a class when expanded; others skip it.

clone size,J gene,V gene,D gene,CDR3 protein,CDR3 DNA
few,TRBJ1-1,TRBV30,NA,CAWSLRGKAFF,TGTGCCTGGAGCCTAAGGGGTAAAGCTTTCTTT
NA,TRBJ2-7,TRBV7-2,NA,CASSFTFSNEQYF,TGTGCCAGCAGCTTTACCTTCAGTAACGAGCAGTACTTC
few,TRBJ2-1,TRBV28,NA,CASSPGMGAPRENEQFF,TGTGCCAGCAGTCCGGGGATGGGCGCCCCAAGGGAAAATGAGCAGTTCTTC
NA,TRBJ2-1,TRBV4-2,NA,CASRVLDRSYNEQFF,TGTGCCAGCAGAGTCCTTGACCGATCCTACAATGAGCAGTTCTTC
many,TRBJ1-2,TRBV19,NA,CASRRTGQANYGYTF,TGTGCCAGTAGGAGAACAGGGCAAGCTAACTATGGCTACACCTTC
NA,TRBJ2-5,TRBV18,NA,CASSGSGSETQYF,TGTGCCAGCTCGGGTTCAGGGTCGGAGACCCAGTACTTC
NA,TRBJ1-2,TRBV28,NA,CASSLDVVAGGYTF,TGTGCCAGCAGTTTGGACGTCGTAGCTGGTGGCTACACCTTC
NA,TRBJ1-1,TRBV10-3,TRBD1,CAIRIPGTGGNTEAFF,TGTGCCATCAGGATCCCCGGGACAGGGGGGAACACTGAAGCTTTCTTT
NA,TRBJ1-2,TRBV7-2,TRBD1,CASSPRGGQGHGYTF,TGTGCCAGCAGCCCTCGGGGGGGACAGGGACATGGCTACACCTTC
NA,TRBJ1-5,TRBV28,NA,CASTRIGGYNQPQHF,TGTGCCAGCACAAGGATCGGGGGGTACAATCAGCCCCAGCATTTT
NA,TRBJ2-5,TRBV7-2,TRBD2,CASSHGRASETQYF,TGTGCCAGCAGCCATGGGAGGGCCAGCGAGACCCAGTACTTC
few,TRBJ2-5,TRBV28,TRBD2,CASSLWTSGDQETQYF,TGTGCCAGCAGTTTATGGACTAGCGGAGACCAAGAGACCCAGTACTTC
NA,TRBJ1-5,TRBV19,NA,CASSIKVHQPQHF,TGTGCCAGTAGTATTAAGGTCCATCAGCCCCAGCATTTT
once,TRBJ2-7,TRBV7-4,NA,CASSCRRATSYEQYF,TGTGCCAGCAGCTGTAGACGGGCCACCTCCTACGAGCAGTACTTC
NA,TRBJ1-4,TRBV6-5,NA,CASSYGPDREKLFF,TGTGCCAGCAGTTATGGGCCCGACCGAGAAAAACTGTTTTTT
NA,TRBJ2-3,TRBV30,NA,CAWSVGQGTDTQYF,TGTGCCTGGAGTGTAGGCCAGGGAACAGATACGCAGTATTTT
few,TRBJ2-3,TRBV13,NA,CASSLYSTDAQYF,TGTGCCAGCAGCTTATACAGCACAGATGCGCAGTATTTT
NA,TRBJ2-6,TRBV5-1,NA,CASSLKTSVSGANVLTF,TGCGCCAGCAGCTTAAAAACTAGTGTCTCTGGGGCCAACGTCCTGACTTTC
NA,TRBJ1-1,TRBV29-1,TRBD1,CSVWTGKNTEAFF,TGCAGCGTTTGGACAGGGAAGAACACTGAAGCTTTCTTT
NA,TRBJ2-1,TRBV27,NA,CASSFRGFYDEQFF,TGTGCCAGCAGTTTTCGGGGGTTCTACGATGAGCAGTTCTTC
NA,TRBJ1-4,TRBV25-1,NA,CASMLGANEKLFF,TGTGCCAGCATGCTGGGAGCTAATGAAAAACTGTTTTTT
NA,TRBJ1-3,TRBV15,NA,CATSRSSTSGNTIYF,TGTGCCACCAGCAGATCTTCAACCTCTGGAAACACCATATATTTT
once,TRBJ2-4,TRBV19,TRBD1,CASTPSAGTGYIQYF,TGTGCCAGTACGCCTTCGGCAGGGACAGGGTACATTCAGTACTTC
few,TRBJ2-1,TRBV4-2,TRBD2,CASSQKGSGRVNEQFF,TGTGCCAGCAGCCAAAAAGGTAGCGGGAGGGTCAATGAGCAGTTCTTC
NA,TRBJ2-2,TRBV23-1,TRBD2,CASTAGRGRNTGELFF,TGCGCCAGCACCGCCGGGAGGGGCAGGAACACCGGGGAGCTGTTTTTT
NA,TRBJ2-7,TRBV21-1,NA,CASSKERLGHPQDEQYF,TGTGCCAGCAGCAAAGAACGTCTGGGACATCCCCAGGACGAGCAGTACTTC
NA,TRBJ1-6,TRBV5-1,TRBD1,CASSLVGQGESPLHF,TGCGCCAGCAGCTTGGTCGGACAGGGGGAATCACCCCTCCACTTT
NA,TRBJ2-1,TRBV11-3,TRBD2,CASSLERGRANEQFF,TGTGCCAGCAGCTTAGAGCGCGGGAGGGCCAATGAGCAGTTCTTC
NA,TRBJ2-5,TRBV29-1,NA,CSAAPGIQETQYF,TGCAGCGCTGCCCCGGGCATACAAGAGACCCAGTACTTC
NA,TRBJ2-6,TRBV28,NA,CASSQAGLTSGANVLTF,TGTGCCAGCAGTCAAGCGGGTTTAACCTCTGGGGCCAACGTCCTGACTTTC
once,TRBJ2-1,TRBV15,NA,CATSMENEQFF,TGTGCCACCAGCATGGAAAATGAGCAGTTCTTC
many,TRBJ2-2,TRBV9,NA,CASSVDLALNTGELFF,TGTGCCAGCAGCGTAGATTTAGCCCTGAACACCGGGGAGCTGTTTTTT
NA,TRBJ1-5,TRBV18,NA,CASSPPSAGPQHF,TGTGCCAGCTCACCACCCTCAGCGGGGCCCCAGCATTTT
once,TRBJ1-2,TRBV5-1,TRBD1,CASSSSDRGGGYTF,TGCGCCAGCAGCTCCTCTGACAGGGGTGGGGGCTACACCTTC
NA,TRBJ2-5,TRBV5-1,NA,CASSLAGGRGQETQYF,TGCGCCAGCAGCTTGGCCGGGGGAAGGGGACAAGAGACCCAGTACTTC